This T cell receptor beta chain derives from a study of vaccination and CD4 T cells after COVID-19. V lost 4 bases, J lost 2 bases, and 5 bases lay in between. The length of the CDR3 is 12 residues. CDR1 SNHLY and CDR2 FYNNEI come from the germline V gene. As to this clonotype: Its antigen is currently unknown.

Treatment indicated: roughly 10-day PBMC culture with coronavirus spike peptide pools or control peptides (ViraFEST assay). The Oncomine TCR Beta short-read assay generated sequence data from the DNA of cultured CD4+ T cells. Using its own MiXCR run on the PCR reads, TCRdb lists one record per CDR3 protein. This sample has about 5,000 distinct CDR3 sequences; roughly 46% occur once, and the top ten carry roughly 28%. Sequenced sample: CD4+ T cells from blood, cultured in vitro. The V and J genes are TRBV2 and TRBJ1-2, with D possibly being TRBD1 (5 bases). The sequence came from a human donor who had recovered from COVID-19. The CDR3 DNA follows: TGTGCCAGCAGTGGGGGGAACTATGGCTACACCTTC. This gives the protein CASSGGNYGYTF.